This entry lists 15 T cell receptor beta chains sequenced from one sample in a study of blood T cell repertoires in COVID-19. Assay: immunoSEQ multiplex PCR; the TCRdb copy retains only in-frame clones and omits some. The table includes about 200,000 clones, around 86% detected once. Sequencing input: peripheral blood. The receptor set was obtained from a man aged 45-65 years with acute or convalescent COVID-19.

The chain employs TRBV10-1 and TRBJ2-2; 7 nucleotides match TRBD1. The length of the CDR3 is 14 residues. After removal of 8 bases from V and 4 bases from J, the junction contained 7 bases not matched to a gene. Germline CDR1 WNHNN, CDR2 SYGVQD (reference sequence). CDR3 coding DNA: TGCGCCAGCTCGGGACAGAAAGTCACCGGGGAGCTGTTTTTT. This sequence encodes CASSGQKVTGELFF.

The chain uses TRBV6-2 or TRBV6-3 and TRBJ1-1, with 7 bases lining up with TRBD1. V dropped 4 bases and J dropped 3; count of bases not matched to a gene: 5. The CDR3 runs 14 residues. Per germline, CDR1 MNHEY and CDR2 SVGEGT. The CDR3 sequence is CASSSRQGHTEAFF. CDR3 bases: TGTGCCAGCAGTTCTAGACAGGGTCACACTGAAGCTTTCTTT.

This clone was found once. V is TRBV6-1 and J is TRBJ1-1, with 7 bases lining up with TRBD1. This CDR3 is 14 amino acids long. V lost 2 bases, J lost 1 base, and 1 base stayed unmatched. Germline CDR1 reads MNHNS; CDR2 reads SASEGT. CDR3 loop: CASSETGANTEAFF. The CDR3 bases are TGTGCCAGCAGTGAAACAGGGGCGAACACTGAAGCTTTCTTT.

This clone showed up just once. V usage is TRBV4-1 and J usage is TRBJ2-7; 10 bases are shared with TRBD2. The CDR3 has 14 residues. V shed 4 bases and J 3 bases; nucleotides not matched to a gene: 3. Germline values: CDR1 MGHRA, CDR2 YSYEKL. The CDR3 DNA sequence: TGCGCCAGCAGCCTAGCGGGGGGCAACTACGAGCAGTACTTC. Translated: CASSLAGGNYEQYF.

This chain links TRBV3-1 (or the pseudogene TRBV3-2) with TRBJ1-1, with 9 bases lining up with TRBD1. The CDR3 has 14 residues. Germline lookup yields CDR1 LGHDT and CDR2 YNNKEL (reference sequence). J was trimmed by 5 bases and V by 1 base; bases with no gene match: 2. CDR3 nucleotides: TGTGCCAGCAGCCAAGGGACAGGGGAAACTGAAGCTTTCTTT. Translation gives CASSQGTGETEAFF.

This clone was counted only a few times. This chain links TRBV6-5 with TRBJ2-5; 10 nucleotides line up with TRBD2. Trimming cost V 6 bases and J 2 bases; bases outside gene matches: 6. This CDR3 region has 15 residues. Germline V gene data show CDR1 as MNHEY and CDR2 as SVGAGI. The CDR3 coding sequence is TGTGCCAGCAGCCAACTAGCGGGGAGTCAAGAGACCCAGTACTTC. Protein: CASSQLAGSQETQYF.

The V call is TRBV6-1, the J call TRBJ2-5, with D possibly TRBD2 on 6 matching bases. Trimming took off 4 bases at V and 5 bases at J, with 29 bases between the two ends. The CDR3 has 19 amino acids. Germline assignment: CDR1 MNHNS and CDR2 SASEGT. The CDR3 sequence: CASSVSGRDRGRQLETQYF. The CDR3 region has the DNA TGTGCCAGCAGTGTAAGCGGGCGGGATAGGGGTAGACAATTGGAGACCCAGTACTTC.

This clone has only one observation. This chain links TRBV29-1 with TRBJ1-5; 9 bases are shared with TRBD1. V lost 6 bases and J lost 6; bases outside the gene matches: 6. Looked up from germline, CDR1 is SQVTM and CDR2 is ANQGSEA. The CDR3 loop spans 13 amino acids. CDR3 protein: CSVKTGGSQPQHF. Here the CDR3 DNA reads TGCAGCGTCAAGACAGGGGGAAGTCAGCCCCAGCATTTT. Looking up the rest from reference TRBV29-1 and TRBJ1-5 gives the full variable domain: SAVISQKPSRDICQRGTSLTIQCQVDSQVTMMFWYRQQPGQSLTLIATANQGSEATYESGFVIDKFPISRPNLTFSTLTVSNMSPEDSSIYLCSVKTGGSQPQHFGDGTRLSIL.

This sequence joins TRBV7-2 and TRBJ1-2; D gene ambiguous. Germline-derived CDR1 and CDR2 are SGHTA and FQGNSA. Trimming cost V 2 bases and J 2 bases, with 9 bases left between them. The CDR3 runs to 14 residues. This CDR3 is CASSLTVQNYGYTF. In DNA form, the CDR3 reads TGTGCCAGCAGCTTAACAGTACAGAACTATGGCTACACCTTC.

The chain couples TRBV12-3 or TRBV12-4 to TRBJ1-2; the match to TRBD1 covers 8 bases. This CDR3 has 13 amino acids. J lost 4 bases, V lost 10 bases, and 8 bases had no gene match. The CDR3 DNA is TGTGCCACCGAGGTGACAGGGGTCTATGGCTACACCTTC. Translation gives CATEVTGVYGYTF.

This clone has just one count. This chain links TRBV7-9 with TRBJ1-1; 7 nucleotides line up with TRBD1. The V gene end was trimmed by 5 bases and the J gene end by 3 bases; junction bases not matched to a gene: 9. Germline values: CDR1 SEHNR, CDR2 FQNEAQ (reference sequence). The length of the CDR3 is 15 residues. CDR3 in DNA: TGTGCCAGCAGCCCCGGGGCAGGGGGGCACACTGAAGCTTTCTTT. Amino acid sequence: CASSPGAGGHTEAFF.

This chain links TRBV3-1 (or the pseudogene TRBV3-2) with TRBJ1-3; the match to TRBD1 covers 7 bases. The V gene end was trimmed by 4 bases and the J gene end by 4 bases; junction bases not matched to a gene: 10. This CDR3 has 16 residues. From germline, CDR1 is LGHDT and CDR2 YNNKEL (reference sequence). As DNA, the CDR3 is TGTGCCAGCAGCCCCGGGACAGTTTCCTGGGGAAACACCATATATTTT. Translation gives CASSPGTVSWGNTIYF.

This chain links TRBV19 with TRBJ1-2; TRBD1 agrees at 12 bases. The CDR3 runs to 15 residues. Losses at the gene ends were 7 bases for V and 4 bases for J; bases not matched to a gene: 7. Looked up from germline, CDR1 is LNHDA and CDR2 is SQIVND (reference sequence). The CDR3 DNA follows: TGTGCCAGTACCCCCGGGACAGGGGGCCCCTATGGCTACACCTTC. Translated, it gives CASTPGTGGPYGYTF.

The rearrangement joins TRBV5-1 to TRBJ1-2; 7 bases map to TRBD1. V shed 5 bases and J 0 bases; nucleotides not matched to a gene: 10. Germline V gives CDR1 SGHRS, CDR2 YFSETQ. The CDR3 spans 16 residues. This CDR3 is CASRSGQDPANYGYTF. The CDR3 DNA reads TGCGCCAGCAGATCCGGACAGGATCCTGCTAACTATGGCTACACCTTC. Drawing the rest from reference TRBV5-1 and TRBJ1-2, the complete variable domain is KAGVTQTPRYLIKTRGQQVTLSCSPISGHRSVSWYQQTPGQGLQFLFEYFSETQRNKGNFPGRFSGRQFSNSRSEMNVSTLELGDSALYLCASRSGQDPANYGYTFGSGTRLTVV.

The chain has TRBV5-1 and TRBJ1-1, with D maybe TRBD1 (5 bases). From germline, CDR1 is SGHRS and CDR2 YFSETQ. V was clipped by 1 base and J by 3 bases, with 13 bases between them. The CDR3 has 15 residues. CDR3 region: CASSLSFGHYTEAFF. CDR3 sequence (DNA): TGCGCCAGCAGCTTGTCCTTTGGACACTACACTGAAGCTTTCTTT.